This TCR beta chain is drawn from a study of blood T cell repertoires in COVID-19. Study summary: T cells, B-cell-depleted T cells, or PBMCs provided the cDNA or gDNA that served as material.

CDR3 size: 15 residues. Trimming left V 1 base short and J 5 bases short, with 14 bases between. CDR1 and CDR2 from the germline V gene are SGHDN and FVKESK. Profiled with immunoSEQ multiplex PCR; TCRdb holds only in-frame clones, not every one. This sample has some 99,000 clones, with roughly 84% found just once. This clone was seen a few times. The sample consisted of peripheral blood. The chain joins TRBV14 to TRBJ1-1; maybe TRBD1 (5 bases). The receptor was derived from a woman aged 45-59 years with acute or convalescent COVID-19. CDR3 region: CASSQGGRAGTEAFF. The CDR3 region has the DNA TGTGCCAGCAGCCAAGGTGGCAGGGCCGGAACTGAAGCTTTCTTT.